Given below is one T cell receptor beta chain in context. Its antigen is currently unknown. This sample is drawn from a study of OX40 agonist ivuxolimab in advanced cancers. Overall study: As their treatment, patients were administered ivuxolimab, an agonistic anti-OX40 (CD134) antibody.

Trimming cost V 5 bases and J 0 bases, with 5 bases left between them. CDR1 is SGHVS and CDR2 is FNYEAQ in the germline V gene. CDR3 length: 12 residues. Generated by immunoSEQ multiplex PCR, the TCRdb table keeps only in-frame clones and is missing some. Of about 70,000 clones listed, roughly 90% are singletons. Study-wide results and caveats: Some patients who did not respond also had low normalized T-cell clonal expansion.

The rearrangement links TRBV7-6 to TRBJ2-7; D is ambiguous. The clonotype comes from an adult with an advanced solid tumor such as melanoma, head and neck, liver or kidney cancer. The sequenced sample was CD4+ or CD8+ T cells sorted from blood, obtained in a trial of the OX40 agonist ivuxolimab. Here the CDR3 DNA reads TGTGCCAGCAGCACCGGCTCCTACGAGCAGTACTTC. Its translation is CASSTGSYEQYF.